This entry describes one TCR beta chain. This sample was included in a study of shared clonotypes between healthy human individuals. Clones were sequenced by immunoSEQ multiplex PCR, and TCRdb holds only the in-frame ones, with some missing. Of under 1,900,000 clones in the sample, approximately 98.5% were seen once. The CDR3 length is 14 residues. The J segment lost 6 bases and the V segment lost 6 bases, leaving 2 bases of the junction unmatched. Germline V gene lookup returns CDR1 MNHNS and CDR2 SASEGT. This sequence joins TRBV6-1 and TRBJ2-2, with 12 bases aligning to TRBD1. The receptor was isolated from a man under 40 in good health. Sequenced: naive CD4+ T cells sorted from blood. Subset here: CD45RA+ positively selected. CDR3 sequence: CASRGTGGSGELFF. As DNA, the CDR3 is TGTGCCAGCAGGGGGACAGGGGGCTCCGGGGAGCTGTTTTTT.